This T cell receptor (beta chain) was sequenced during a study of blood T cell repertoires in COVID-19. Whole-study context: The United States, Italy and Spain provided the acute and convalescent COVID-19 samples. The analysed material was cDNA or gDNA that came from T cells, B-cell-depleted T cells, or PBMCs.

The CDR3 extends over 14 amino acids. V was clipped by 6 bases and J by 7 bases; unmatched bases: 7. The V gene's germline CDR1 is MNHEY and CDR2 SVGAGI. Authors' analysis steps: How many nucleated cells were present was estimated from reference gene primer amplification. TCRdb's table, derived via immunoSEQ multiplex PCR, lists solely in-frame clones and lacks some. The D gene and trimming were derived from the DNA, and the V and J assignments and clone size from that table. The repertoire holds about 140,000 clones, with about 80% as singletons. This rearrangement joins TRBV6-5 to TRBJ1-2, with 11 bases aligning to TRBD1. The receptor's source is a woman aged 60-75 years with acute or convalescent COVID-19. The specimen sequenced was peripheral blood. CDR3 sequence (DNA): TGTGCCAGCAGCCGGGACAGGGGGTTCGGTGGCTACACCTTC. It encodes CASSRDRGFGGYTF.